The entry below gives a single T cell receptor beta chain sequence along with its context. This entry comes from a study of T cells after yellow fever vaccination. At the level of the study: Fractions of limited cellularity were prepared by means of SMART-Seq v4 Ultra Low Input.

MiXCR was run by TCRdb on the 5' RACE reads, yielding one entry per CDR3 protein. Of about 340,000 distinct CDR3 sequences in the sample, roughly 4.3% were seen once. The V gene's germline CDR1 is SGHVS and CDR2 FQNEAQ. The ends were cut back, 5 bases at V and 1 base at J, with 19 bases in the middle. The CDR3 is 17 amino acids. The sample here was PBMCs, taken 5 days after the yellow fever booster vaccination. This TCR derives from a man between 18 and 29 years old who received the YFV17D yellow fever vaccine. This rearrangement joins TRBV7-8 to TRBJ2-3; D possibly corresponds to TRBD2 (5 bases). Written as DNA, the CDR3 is TGTGCCAGCAGCCCGTGGGGAGTAGGTGTGGGCACAGATACGCAGTATTTT. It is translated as CASSPWGVGVGTDTQYF.